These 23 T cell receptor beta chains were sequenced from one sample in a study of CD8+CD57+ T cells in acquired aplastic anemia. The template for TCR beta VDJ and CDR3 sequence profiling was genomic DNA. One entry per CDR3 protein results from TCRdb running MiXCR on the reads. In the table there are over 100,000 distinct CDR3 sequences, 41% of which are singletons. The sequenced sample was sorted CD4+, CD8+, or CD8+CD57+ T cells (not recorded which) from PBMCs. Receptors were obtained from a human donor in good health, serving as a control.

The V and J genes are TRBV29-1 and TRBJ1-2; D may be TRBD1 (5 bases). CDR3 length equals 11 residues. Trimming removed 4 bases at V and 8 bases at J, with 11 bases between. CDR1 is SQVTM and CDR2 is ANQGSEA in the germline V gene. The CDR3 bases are TGCAGCGTTGGAGGGGCCGGGGGCTACACCTTC. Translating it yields CSVGGAGGYTF.

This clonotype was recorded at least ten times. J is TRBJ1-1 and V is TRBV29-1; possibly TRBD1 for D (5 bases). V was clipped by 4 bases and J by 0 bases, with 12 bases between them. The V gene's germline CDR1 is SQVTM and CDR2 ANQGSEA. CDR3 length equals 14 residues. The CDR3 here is CSVATGTMNTEAFF. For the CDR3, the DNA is TGCAGCGTTGCCACCGGGACCATGAACACTGAAGCTTTCTTT.

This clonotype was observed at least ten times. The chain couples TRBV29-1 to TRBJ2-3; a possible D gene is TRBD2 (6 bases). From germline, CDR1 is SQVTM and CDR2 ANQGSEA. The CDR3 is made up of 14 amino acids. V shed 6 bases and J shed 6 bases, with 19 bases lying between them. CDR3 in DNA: TGCAGCGTCACGGGACTCCTCAGCTTTGATACGCAGTATTTT. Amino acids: CSVTGLLSFDTQYF.

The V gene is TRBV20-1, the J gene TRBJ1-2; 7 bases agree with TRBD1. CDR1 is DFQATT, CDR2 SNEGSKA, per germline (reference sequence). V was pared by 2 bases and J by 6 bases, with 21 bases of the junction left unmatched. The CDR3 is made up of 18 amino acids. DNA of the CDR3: TGCAGTGCTAGACTCGTAGTTGGGACAGCCGGAGGGAGGGATGGCTACACCTTC. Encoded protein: CSARLVVGTAGGRDGYTF.

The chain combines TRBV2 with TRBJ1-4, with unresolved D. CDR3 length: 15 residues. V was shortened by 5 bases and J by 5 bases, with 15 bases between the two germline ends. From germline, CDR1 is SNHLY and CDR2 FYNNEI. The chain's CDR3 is CASSYHGLSNEKLFF. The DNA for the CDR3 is TGTGCCAGCAGTTATCACGGGTTGAGCAATGAAAAACTGTTTTTT.

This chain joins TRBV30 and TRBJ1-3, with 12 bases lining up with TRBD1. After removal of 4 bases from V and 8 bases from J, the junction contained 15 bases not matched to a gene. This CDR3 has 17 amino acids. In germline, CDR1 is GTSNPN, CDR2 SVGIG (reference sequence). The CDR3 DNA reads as TGTGCCTGGACCGAAACCGGGACAGGGGGCTTCGGAGACACCATATATTTT. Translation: CAWTETGTGGFGDTIYF. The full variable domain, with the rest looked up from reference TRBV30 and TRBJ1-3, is SQTIHQWPATLVQPVGSPLSLECTVEGTSNPNLYWYRQAAGRGLQLLFYSVGIGQISSEVPQNLSASRPQDRQFILSSKKLLLSDSGFYLCAWTETGTGGFGDTIYFGEGSWLTVV.

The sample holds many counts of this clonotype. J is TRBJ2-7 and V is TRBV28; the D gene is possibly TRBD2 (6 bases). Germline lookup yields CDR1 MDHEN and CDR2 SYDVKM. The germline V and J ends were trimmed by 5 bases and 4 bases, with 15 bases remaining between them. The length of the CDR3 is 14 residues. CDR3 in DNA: TGTGCCAGCAGTCCCCCGGTGCGGGGATACGAGCAGTACTTC. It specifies CASSPPVRGYEQYF.

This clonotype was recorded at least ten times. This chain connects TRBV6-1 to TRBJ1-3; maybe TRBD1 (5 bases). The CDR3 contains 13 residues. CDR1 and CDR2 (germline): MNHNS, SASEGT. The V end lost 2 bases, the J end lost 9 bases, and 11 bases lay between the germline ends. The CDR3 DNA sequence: TGTGCCAGCAGTGAACATCCGGGGGGCACCATATATTTT. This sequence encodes CASSEHPGGTIYF.

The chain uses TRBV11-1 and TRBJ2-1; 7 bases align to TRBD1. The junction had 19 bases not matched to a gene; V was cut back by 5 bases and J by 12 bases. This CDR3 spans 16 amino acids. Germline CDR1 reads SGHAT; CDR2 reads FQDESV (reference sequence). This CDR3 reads CASSPNGTAMFARQFF. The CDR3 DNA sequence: TGTGCCAGCAGCCCTAATGGGACAGCAATGTTCGCGAGGCAGTTCTTC.

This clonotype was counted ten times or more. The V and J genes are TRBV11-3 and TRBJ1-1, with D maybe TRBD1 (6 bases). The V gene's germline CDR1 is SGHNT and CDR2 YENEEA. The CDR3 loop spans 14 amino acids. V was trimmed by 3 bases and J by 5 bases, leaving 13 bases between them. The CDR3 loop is CASSFRGGTTEAFF. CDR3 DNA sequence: TGTGCCAGCAGCTTCAGGGGAGGGACGACTGAAGCTTTCTTT.

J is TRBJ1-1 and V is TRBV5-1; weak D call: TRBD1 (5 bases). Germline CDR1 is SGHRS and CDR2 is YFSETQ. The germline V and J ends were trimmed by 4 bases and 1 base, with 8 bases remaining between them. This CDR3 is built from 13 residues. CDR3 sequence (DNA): TGCGCCAGCAGCGTGGGACGGAACACTGAAGCTTTCTTT. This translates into CASSVGRNTEAFF.

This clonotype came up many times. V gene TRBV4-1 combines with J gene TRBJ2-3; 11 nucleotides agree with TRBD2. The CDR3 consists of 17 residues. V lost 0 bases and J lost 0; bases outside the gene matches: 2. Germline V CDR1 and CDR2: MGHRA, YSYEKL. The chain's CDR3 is CASSQDRLAGSTDTQYF. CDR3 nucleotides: TGCGCCAGCAGCCAAGATCGACTAGCGGGAAGCACAGATACGCAGTATTTT.

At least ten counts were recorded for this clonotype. The CDR3 here is CATSRGALYNSPLHF. CDR3 nucleotides: TGTGCCACCAGCAGAGGGGCCCTCTATAATTCACCCCTCCACTTT. The chain links TRBV15 to TRBJ1-6; D uncertain. Germline assignment: CDR1 LNHNV and CDR2 YYDKDF (reference sequence). V lost 1 base and J lost 3, with 7 bases in between. This CDR3 has 15 amino acids.

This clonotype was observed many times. Written as DNA, the CDR3 is TGCAGTGCTAGGAGACAGGGGTTAAACACCATATATTTT. It yields the protein CSARRQGLNTIYF. The chain carries TRBV20-1 and TRBJ1-3; 8 bases align to TRBD1. Germline lookup yields CDR1 DFQATT and CDR2 SNEGSKA (reference sequence). The ends lost 3 bases at V and 6 bases at J; junction bases unmatched: 4. The CDR3 is made up of 13 amino acids.

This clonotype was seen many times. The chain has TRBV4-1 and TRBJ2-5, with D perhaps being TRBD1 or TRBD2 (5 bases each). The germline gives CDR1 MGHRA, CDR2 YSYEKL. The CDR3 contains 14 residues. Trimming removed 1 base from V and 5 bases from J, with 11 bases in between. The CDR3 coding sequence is TGCGCCAGCAGCCAAGGGGAGAGGGGTGAGACCCAGTACTTC. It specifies CASSQGERGETQYF.

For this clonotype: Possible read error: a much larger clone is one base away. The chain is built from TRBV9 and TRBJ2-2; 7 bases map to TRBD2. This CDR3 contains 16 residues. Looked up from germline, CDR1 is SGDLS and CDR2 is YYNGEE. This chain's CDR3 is CASSVATGGNTGELLF. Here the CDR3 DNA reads TGTGCCAGCAGCGTAGCTACGGGAGGCAACACCGGGGAGCTGCTTTTT.

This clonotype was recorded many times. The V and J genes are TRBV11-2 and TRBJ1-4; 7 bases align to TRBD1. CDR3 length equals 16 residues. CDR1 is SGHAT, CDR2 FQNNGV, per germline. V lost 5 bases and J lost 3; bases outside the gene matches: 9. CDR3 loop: CASSPGQFVSNEKLFF. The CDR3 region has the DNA TGTGCCAGCAGCCCGGGACAGTTCGTATCTAATGAAAAACTGTTTTTT.

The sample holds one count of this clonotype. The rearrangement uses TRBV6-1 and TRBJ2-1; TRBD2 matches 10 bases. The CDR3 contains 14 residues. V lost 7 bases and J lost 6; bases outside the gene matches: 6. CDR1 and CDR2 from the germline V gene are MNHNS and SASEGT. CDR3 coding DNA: TGTGCCAGCAATCAGCGGGGGGGTCCCAATGAGCAGTTCTTC. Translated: CASNQRGGPNEQFF.

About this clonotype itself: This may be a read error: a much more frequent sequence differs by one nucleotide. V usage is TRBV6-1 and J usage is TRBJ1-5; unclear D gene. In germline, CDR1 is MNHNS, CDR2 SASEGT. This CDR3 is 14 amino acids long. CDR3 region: CASSASPKNFRPTF. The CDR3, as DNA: TGTGCCAGCTCCGCCTCACCGAAGAATTTCCGTCCTACTTTT.

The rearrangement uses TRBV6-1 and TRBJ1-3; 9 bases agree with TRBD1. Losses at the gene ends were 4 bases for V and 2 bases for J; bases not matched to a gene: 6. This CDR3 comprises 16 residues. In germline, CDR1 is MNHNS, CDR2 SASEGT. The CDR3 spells CASSVQQGATGNTIYF. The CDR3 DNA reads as TGTGCCAGCAGTGTACAACAGGGGGCTACTGGAAACACCATATATTTT.

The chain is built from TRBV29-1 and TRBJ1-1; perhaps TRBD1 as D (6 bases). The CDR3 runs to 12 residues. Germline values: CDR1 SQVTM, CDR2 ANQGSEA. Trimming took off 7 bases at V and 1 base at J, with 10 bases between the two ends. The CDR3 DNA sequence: TGCAGCGCAGGACAGAAGAACACTGAAGCTTTCTTT. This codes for CSAGQKNTEAFF.

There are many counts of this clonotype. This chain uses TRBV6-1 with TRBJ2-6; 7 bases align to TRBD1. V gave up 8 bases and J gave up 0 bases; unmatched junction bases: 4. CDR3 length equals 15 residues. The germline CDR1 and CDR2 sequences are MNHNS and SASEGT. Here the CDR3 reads CASVTGPSGANVLTF. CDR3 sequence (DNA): TGTGCCAGCGTGACAGGGCCCTCTGGGGCCAACGTCCTGACTTTC.

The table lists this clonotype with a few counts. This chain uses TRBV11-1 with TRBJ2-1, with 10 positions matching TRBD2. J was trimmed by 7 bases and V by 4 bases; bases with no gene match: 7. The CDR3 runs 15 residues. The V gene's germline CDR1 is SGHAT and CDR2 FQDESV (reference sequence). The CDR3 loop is CASSSKLAGANEQFF. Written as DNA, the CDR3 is TGTGCCAGCAGCTCCAAGCTAGCGGGGGCAAATGAGCAGTTCTTC.